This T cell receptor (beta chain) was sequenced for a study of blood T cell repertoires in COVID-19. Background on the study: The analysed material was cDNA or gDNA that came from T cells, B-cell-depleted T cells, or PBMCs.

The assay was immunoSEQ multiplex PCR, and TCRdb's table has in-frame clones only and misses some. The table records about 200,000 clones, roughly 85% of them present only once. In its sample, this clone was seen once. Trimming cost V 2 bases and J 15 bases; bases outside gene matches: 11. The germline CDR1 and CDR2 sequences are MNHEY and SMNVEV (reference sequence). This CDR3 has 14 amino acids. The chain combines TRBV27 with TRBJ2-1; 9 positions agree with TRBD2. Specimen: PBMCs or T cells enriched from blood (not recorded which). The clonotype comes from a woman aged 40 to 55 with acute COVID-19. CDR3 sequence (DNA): TGTGCCAGCAGTTTAGAGGCTAGCGGGGCCCCACTGTTCTTC. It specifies CASSLEASGAPLFF.